This T cell receptor (beta chain) appears in the sequencing data of a study of cytomegalovirus exposure and HLA in healthy donors (dated by TCRdb to about 2017). Background for the entire study: In an earlier analysis of some 550 of the donors, roughly 300 Gb of sequence data and 117 million unique TCR beta sequences from 150 million to 200 million T cells were reported. An earlier analysis of around 640 of the donors used high-throughput TCR beta sequencing to judge whether each TCR beta V gene segment behaved as functional or pseudogenic. Approximately 300 gigabases of sequencing data and approximately 93 million unique TCR sequences were included in an early release covering roughly 700 HLA-typed donors. In a later analysis, previously published TCR beta repertoires from 500 to 750 donors were re-analyzed and high-resolution HLA genotyping was added so that TCR occurrence patterns could be studied. Donor age, sex, ethnicity and CMV serostatus were collected together with the repertoire data. The study used immunosequencing to profile the T cell repertoires of 600 to 850 subjects and linked those repertoires to cytomegalovirus serostatus. Of the 300 to 500 genotyped donors, 81% were placed in the genetic ancestry cluster associated with self-reported Caucasian donors. Because of strong linkage in the cohort, roughly five DR-DQ haplotypes were treated as single units for association and clustering. A later genetic analysis took genome-wide SNP genotypes for about three fifths of the 666 donors and used that subset as a discovery cohort. Among some 410 genotyped donors of the cohort, an average of around 240,000 unique TCR beta nucleotide sequences was sequenced per donor, of which roughly 18% were non-productive. The aim of the study was to test whether cataloging public T cell receptors could identify signatures of past pathogen exposure. Every discovery cohort repertoire had been produced on one sequencing platform. Rather than using new phenotypic data, the later analysis identified candidate immune exposures from TCR beta sequences and from how often those sequences occurred across donors. To predict cytomegalovirus infection status, the study combined high-throughput TCR immunosequencing, statistical association of individual TCRs with disease status, and machine learning. Class I and class II HLA loci were covered by the typing at four-digit resolution. The number of donors typed differed by locus, with roughly 620-640 for A, B, C, DRB1 and DQB1, around 560 for DQA1, nearly 610 for DPA1, and over 400 for DPB1. In addition to the first cohort of 666 subjects, a separate validation cohort of approximately 130 different subjects was used.

In the case of this clone: Its antigen target is currently unknown. No base-level quality is on record; no much larger clone is a single base apart.

The cohort comprised fewer than 700 healthy bone marrow donors. Cohort members were all nominally healthy when sampled, although unrecorded immune exposures were likely present. The donor tested CMV seronegative and was one of the 352 seronegative cohort members. A peripheral blood sample was collected from each donor, and TCR beta sequencing was performed on peripheral blood mononuclear cells. The Qiagen DNeasy Blood Extraction Kit was used to extract genomic DNA from the blood cell samples. Receptor amplification or capture employed the immunoSEQ multiplex PCR assay. A mixture of 60 forward primers for TCR Vbeta segments and 13 reverse primers for TCR Jbeta segments was used in the multiplex PCR. A multiplex PCR assay on genomic DNA amplified the CDR3 region of rearranged TCR beta genes. On the Illumina HiSeq System, the amplified TCR beta libraries were sequenced as 87-base-pair reads. The original methods were these. A later analysis tallied 70 million to 100 million unique TCR beta chains across the 666 repertoires, and approximately 11 million of those chains were shared by two or more donors. To remove PCR and sequencing errors, raw reads were error-corrected and collapsed into unique sequences using a nearest-neighbor algorithm that merged closely related sequences. V, D and J gene segments were assigned by aligning CDR3 sequences to IMGT reference sequences. Each retained sequence needed at least a six-nucleotide match to both a V gene segment and a J gene segment. A rearrangement was called productive if the CDR3 had no stop codons and remained in frame with V and J, and every other rearrangement was called non-productive. CDR3 was defined by IMGT convention, running from the second conserved V-encoded cysteine to the conserved J-encoded phenylalanine. In an earlier analysis of 500 to 650 of the donors, sequences lacking an unambiguous match to a single V gene segment were excluded. An earlier analysis of about 600 of the donors called V segments functional above 56.7% productive rearrangements and segregating when the between-donor standard deviation exceeded 5%. A statistical classification framework was developed to diagnose cytomegalovirus status using the catalog of TCR beta chain sequences. In a later analysis, V and J genes were assigned by comparing TCR nucleotide sequences against IMGT/GENE-DB human TR gene sequences. The TCRdist pipeline was used in a later analysis to assign CDR3 sequences and most-parsimonious VDJ recombination scenarios. In a later analysis, each TCR beta chain was defined by its CDR3 amino acid sequence together with its V-gene family, and reads lacking a unique V-gene family were excluded. In a later analysis, 450 to 600 highly shared, low-generation-probability nucleotide sequences were removed to address suspected cross-contamination and a sequencing artifact. In a later analysis, a clonal expansion index was calculated for each public chain from normalized within-repertoire ranks of inferred template counts. In a later analysis, generation probabilities were computed with a VDJ recombination model fitted to out-of-frame rearrangements, and the resulting probabilities were checked against IGoR. In a later analysis, hypergeometric tests were used to score TCR-TCR, TCR-HLA and TCR-CMV co-occurrence, with a repertoire-size bias correction applied to TCR pairs. A later analysis estimated false discovery rates by permuting HLA or CMV assignments 20 times. In a later analysis, co-occurring TCRs were grouped with DBSCAN, and TCRdist sequence similarity was added when clustering was performed within HLA-allele-positive subsets. Repertoires with fewer than 30,000 or more than 120,000 public chains were left out of co-occurrence clustering, as were about 5 repertoires with anomalous nucleotide sharing. TCRdb holds this immuneACCESS table with in-frame rearrangements only. Some clones are missing; in checked studies, unresolved V genes explain under half, and the rest has no known cause. V, J and clone size are those of that table, while D and trimming were read from the DNA. A total of 95,000 to 100,000 clones appear in this sample, 85% of them only once. The top ten hold about 3.8% of the sample.

General conclusions and limits of the study: Sequencing depth was assumed to be roughly uniform across donors in the presence/absence analyses, though that assumption may not hold. Specific HLA alleles were associated with 16,951 TCR beta sequences at a false discovery rate of 0.05 in a later analysis. A further reported finding was that TCR beta sequences accurately predicted the HLA-A and HLA-B alleles for most subjects in the first cohort. Across donors, most TCR sequences were observed very rarely, whereas some public TCRs were present in many individuals. A later analysis found that TCR association rates varied across HLA loci, with DRB1 alleles showing the most associated TCRs and HLA-C alleles the fewest. A group of highly shared sequence variants was considered likely to be a technical artifact of the sequencing pipeline. Because HLA typing was missing for some donors at each locus, association tests included only the typed subset. The authors suggested that the approach could potentially be extended to other disease states and immunological phenotypes. In the study, around 150 TCR beta chains were listed as associated with cytomegalovirus. An association between a missense DCLRE1C variant and V-gene and J-gene trimming of TCR beta chains was found in a later genetic analysis and replicated in an independent cohort. A later analysis found that HLA-associated TCR beta chains were more clonally expanded and had lower generation probabilities than equally common non-associated chains. Three of the identified cytomegalovirus-associated TCR beta chains were confirmed in vitro to be specific for cytomegalovirus antigens. Cytomegalovirus status was reported to be diagnosed by the classifier with high specificity and sensitivity in both the original and validation cohorts. Only TCR beta chains were sequenced in this cohort, and the absence of alpha or paired-chain data limited detectable features. Some 16 rarely observed V segments, including chromosome 9 orphons, were excluded from the earlier analysis of some 590 of the donors because counts were too low. Correlated functional status among segregating V segments might reflect linkage disequilibrium, but an unknown experimental factor could not be ruled out. A later analysis found that most CMV-associated TCR beta chains appeared HLA-restricted, with HLA associations seemingly driven largely by CMV exposure. Broadly in line with IMGT annotations, most TCR beta V segments showed up in productive rearrangements about 87% or about 30% of the time in an earlier analysis of around 600 of the donors. Compared with the 666-donor mean, donors in an Asian-associated ancestry cluster had fewer N-insertions in productive TCRs, according to a later genetic analysis. A later analysis reported that several top co-occurrence clusters appeared linked to parvovirus B19, influenza, CMV and Epstein-Barr virus. For the cohort, immune exposure information was limited to CMV serostatus. Strong co-occurrence of HLA alleles, especially DR and DQ, made assigning TCR associations to individual alleles difficult.

The sequence was collected from a man younger than 40 in good health and CMV-seronegative. The sequencing input was PBMCs.

The nucleotide sequence reads as follows: TGTGCCTGGAGTAGGGAGGACTATAACTATGGCTACACCTTC. This yields the protein CAWSREDYNYGYTF. The chain couples TRBV30 to TRBJ1-2, with the identity of the D gene unclear. In the germline V gene (reference sequence), CDR1 corresponds to GTSNPN and CDR2 to SVGIG. The germline ends are 11 bases apart after V is trimmed by 2 bases and J by 1 base. Including cysteine and phenylalanine, the CDR3 has 14 amino acids. Only the CDR3 portion is preserved as DNA: 42 bases, with reading frame beginning at the first base.